This TCR beta chain is from a study of blood T cells in healthy people across ages. General study results and limits: Higher diversity, along with more naive CD4+ cells, distinguished long-lived donors from aged donors.

Through a sample-barcoded 5' primer and a J-beta primer mix, a second PCR was run for roughly 6 to 11 cycles. Each sample yielded at least 2.5 million CDR3-containing paired-end reads. TCRdb called the 5' RACE reads again in MiXCR, with one record for every CDR3 protein. The sample contains more than 550,000 distinct CDR3 sequences, about 20% of which appear only once. Only a few counts were recorded for this clonotype. Antigen unknown. This CDR3 spans 15 amino acids. Germline values: CDR1 KGHSH, CDR2 LQKENI. The junction had 8 bases not matched to a gene; V was cut back by 6 bases and J by 4 bases. The TCR sequence derives from a man between 65 and 79 years old in good health. V and J are TRBV18 and TRBJ1-2; 10 bases agree with TRBD1. Material for sequencing was blood. This CDR3 reads CASSARTGGFYGYTF. CDR3 nucleotide sequence: TGTGCCAGCTCGGCCCGGACAGGGGGTTTCTATGGCTACACCTTC.